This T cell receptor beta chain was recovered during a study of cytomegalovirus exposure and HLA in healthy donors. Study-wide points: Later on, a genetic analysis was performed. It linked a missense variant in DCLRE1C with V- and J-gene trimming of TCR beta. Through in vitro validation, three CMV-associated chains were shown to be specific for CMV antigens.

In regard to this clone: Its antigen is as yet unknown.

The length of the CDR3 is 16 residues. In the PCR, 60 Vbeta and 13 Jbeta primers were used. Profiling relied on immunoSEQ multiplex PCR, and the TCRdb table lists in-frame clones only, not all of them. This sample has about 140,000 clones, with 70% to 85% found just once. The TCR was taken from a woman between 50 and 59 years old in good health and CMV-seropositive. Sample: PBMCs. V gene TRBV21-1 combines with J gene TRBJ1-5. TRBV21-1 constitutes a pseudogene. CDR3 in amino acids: CASPRARNEANQPQHF. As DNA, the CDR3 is TGTGCCAGCCCCCGTGCTCGGAATGAGGCCAATCAGCCCCAGCATTTT.